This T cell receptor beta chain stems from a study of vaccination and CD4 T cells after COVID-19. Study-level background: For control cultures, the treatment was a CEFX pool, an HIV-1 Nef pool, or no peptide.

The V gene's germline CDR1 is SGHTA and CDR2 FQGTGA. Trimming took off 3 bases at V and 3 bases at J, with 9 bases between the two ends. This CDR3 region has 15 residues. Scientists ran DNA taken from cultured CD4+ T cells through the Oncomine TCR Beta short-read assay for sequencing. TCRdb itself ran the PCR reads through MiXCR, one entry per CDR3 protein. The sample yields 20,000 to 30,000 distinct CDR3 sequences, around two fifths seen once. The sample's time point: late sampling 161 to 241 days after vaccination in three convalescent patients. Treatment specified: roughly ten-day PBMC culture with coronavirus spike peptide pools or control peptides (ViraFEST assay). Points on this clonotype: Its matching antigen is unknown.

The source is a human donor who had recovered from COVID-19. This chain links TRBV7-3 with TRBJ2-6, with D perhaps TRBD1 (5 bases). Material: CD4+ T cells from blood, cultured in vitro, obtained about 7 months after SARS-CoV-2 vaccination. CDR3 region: CASSFDSYGANVLTF. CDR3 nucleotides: TGTGCCAGCAGCTTCGACAGTTATGGGGCCAACGTCCTGACTTTC.